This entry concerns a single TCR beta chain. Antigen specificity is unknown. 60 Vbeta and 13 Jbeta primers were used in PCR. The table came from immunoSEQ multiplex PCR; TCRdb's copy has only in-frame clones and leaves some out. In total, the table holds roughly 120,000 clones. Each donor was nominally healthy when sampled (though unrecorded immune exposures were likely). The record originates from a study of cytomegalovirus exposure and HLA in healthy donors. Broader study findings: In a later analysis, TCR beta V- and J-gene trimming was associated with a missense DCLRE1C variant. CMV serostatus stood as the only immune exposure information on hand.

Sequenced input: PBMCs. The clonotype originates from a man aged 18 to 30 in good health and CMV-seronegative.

CDR3 amino acids: CASSQVTSGDGIRQYF. CDR3 sequence (DNA): TGTGCCAGCAGCCAAGTTACTAGCGGGGATGGAATTAGGCAGTACTTC. V gene TRBV4-2 combines with J gene TRBJ2-7; TRBD2 matches at 10 bases. J was trimmed by 9 bases and V by 1 base; bases with no gene match: 12. The CDR3 runs to 16 residues. From germline, CDR1 is LGHNA and CDR2 YNFKEQ.